Sequencing of this T cell receptor beta chain was carried out in a study of monozygotic twins with inflammatory bowel disease. As concerns this clonotype: Its specificity is not known.

The study's findings and limits: Separate T cell subtypes could not be resolved from one another.

Total RNA from whole blood was isolated with no T cell sorting. The CDR3 has 13 residues. Germline lookup yields CDR1 MNHEY and CDR2 SMNVEV (reference sequence). Per-sample cDNA came from eight separate reactions. TCRdb reprocessed the 5' RACE reads and keeps a single row for each CDR3 protein, giving no DNA. This sample contains some 89,000 distinct CDR3 sequences. V is TRBV27 and J is TRBJ1-5; without DNA, the TCRdb call of TRBD1 cannot be checked. The source is a human donor with ulcerative colitis or Crohn's disease, or a healthy co-twin of an affected twin (not recorded which). Sequencing was carried out using blood. The CDR3: CASSIGQYQPQHF.